This T cell receptor (beta chain) was retrieved from a study of beta chain features in type 1 diabetes. The sequenced template was cDNA made from the entire isolated RNA. Assay: immunoSEQ multiplex PCR; the TCRdb copy retains only in-frame clones and omits some. The data contain hundreds of thousands of clones, about a sixth of them singletons. Study-wide results and limits: Within the patient group, naive, central memory and Treg TCRB repertoires appeared more similar to each other than within healthy donors. When VDJ junctions were examined, type 1 diabetes patients showed fewer insertions and more deletions.

This clone was found a few times. The antigen is undetermined. Blood was collected once per donor into heparin, averaging around 120 mL. A CD45RO/CCR7/CD25/CD127/CD95/CD27 panel sorted naive, central memory, regulatory and stem cell-like memory CD4+ cells. The material sequenced was naive CD4+ T cells from blood. The clonotype comes from a man between 18 and 29 years old in good health.

CDR3 nucleotides: TGTGCCACCAGCAGAGATCTGGGGCTAGCCCAGAACACCGGGGAGCTGTTTTTT. Its protein product is CATSRDLGLAQNTGELFF. The rearrangement joins TRBV15 to TRBJ2-2; tentatively, D is TRBD1 or TRBD2 (5 bases each). V lost 0 bases and J 1 base, leaving 15 bases between the germline ends. The CDR3 is 18 amino acids. Germline values: CDR1 LNHNV, CDR2 YYDKDF (reference sequence).